These 31 T cell receptor beta chains originate from one sample sequenced in a study of cytomegalovirus exposure and HLA in healthy donors. The primer mix had 60 Vbeta and 13 Jbeta primers. Produced via immunoSEQ multiplex PCR; TCRdb's table is partial and in-frame only. Of 150,000 to 200,000 clones listed, around four fifths are singletons. Sequencing used PBMCs. The receptors originated from a woman in her twenties or thirties in good health and CMV-seropositive.

The CDR3 nucleotides read TGTGCCAGCAGCAAGGACAGGGGGTCAGATGAGCAGTTCTTC. Translation gives CASSKDRGSDEQFF. This chain links TRBV5-4 with TRBJ2-1; 10 bases align to TRBD1. The length of the CDR3 is 14 residues. Per germline, CDR1 SGHNT and CDR2 YYREEE (reference sequence). V was pared by 4 bases and J by 8 bases, with 6 bases of the junction left unmatched.

The rearrangement links TRBV5-1 to TRBJ2-2, with 7 bases fitting TRBD2. The CDR3 is made up of 16 amino acids. CDR1 SGHRS and CDR2 YFSETQ come from the germline V gene. The V segment lost 0 bases and the J segment 4 bases; nucleotides outside the gene matches: 6. The CDR3 DNA reads as TGCGCCAGCAGCTTGGCAGGGAGCGGGATCACCGGGGAGCTGTTTTTT. As protein: CASSLAGSGITGELFF.

This chain links TRBV12-5 with TRBJ1-5, with 7 bases lining up with TRBD1. V dropped 1 base and J dropped 6; count of bases not matched to a gene: 12. Germline CDR1 is LGHNT and CDR2 is FRNRAP. The CDR3 runs to 17 residues. The CDR3 DNA follows: TGTGCTAGTGGTTTGGCACGGTCGACAGGGTTCGTTCAGCCCCAGCATTTT. Translation gives CASGLARSTGFVQPQHF. Looking up the rest from reference TRBV12-5 and TRBJ1-5 gives the full variable domain: DARVTQTPRHKVTEMGQEVTMRCQPILGHNTVFWYRQTMMQGLELLAYFRNRAPLDDSGMPKDRFSAEMPDATLATLKIQPSEPRDSAVYFCASGLARSTGFVQPQHFGDGTRLSIL.

The CDR3 protein is CASGSGDYGWTF. In DNA, the CDR3 is TGTGCTAGTGGTTCCGGGGACTATGGTTGGACCTTC. This chain uses TRBV12-5 with TRBJ1-2; D is perhaps TRBD1 (5 bases). The ends were cut back, 4 bases at V and 14 bases at J, with 17 bases in the middle. Germline V CDR1 and CDR2: LGHNT, FRNRAP. CDR3 length equals 12 residues.

The gene calls are TRBV4-1 and TRBJ2-1; 7 bases fit TRBD2. The germline gives CDR1 MGHRA, CDR2 YSYEKL. The CDR3 is 15 residues long. J was trimmed by 3 bases and V by 3 bases; bases with no gene match: 5. This CDR3 reads CASSHPQRDYNEQFF. The CDR3 DNA reads as TGCGCCAGCAGCCACCCCCAGCGGGACTACAATGAGCAGTTCTTC.

The chain links TRBV10-3 to TRBJ2-1; D is perhaps TRBD1 (6 bases). Germline lookup yields CDR1 ENHRY and CDR2 SYGVKD. V dropped 0 bases and J dropped 8 bases, with 11 bases sitting between them. CDR3 length equals 14 residues. In DNA form, the CDR3 reads TGTGCCATCAGTGAGTCCTTTGGGGGCGATGAGCAGTTCTTC. Translating it yields CAISESFGGDEQFF.

The rearrangement links TRBV4-3 to TRBJ2-1; 9 bases fit TRBD2. Germline V gives CDR1 LGHNA, CDR2 YSLEER. V was clipped by 1 base and J by 3 bases; unmatched bases: 7. The CDR3 totals 17 residues. CDR3 loop: CASSQGLGLAIYNEQFF. The CDR3 DNA follows: TGCGCCAGCAGCCAAGGGTTAGGACTAGCGATCTACAATGAGCAGTTCTTC.

The chain combines TRBV27 with TRBJ2-1, with D perhaps TRBD2 (5 bases). V lost 5 bases, J lost 3 bases, and 11 bases lay in between. The germline V gene encodes CDR1 MNHEY and CDR2 SMNVEV (reference sequence). The CDR3 loop spans 14 amino acids. This CDR3 reads CASSNPGYYNEQFF. The CDR3 nucleotides read TGTGCCAGCAGTAACCCGGGGTACTACAATGAGCAGTTCTTC.

In the case of this clone: Other DNA sequences in the sample encode the same CDR3. The V and J genes are TRBV5-1 and TRBJ2-5; a weak D match, TRBD1 (6 bases). The CDR3 runs to 14 residues. Germline-derived CDR1 and CDR2 are SGHRS and YFSETQ. V lost 0 bases to trimming and J lost 5 bases, with 11 bases between them. CDR3 bases: TGCGCCAGCAGCTTGGGGCAGGGGAAGGAGACCCAGTACTTC. Amino acid sequence: CASSLGQGKETQYF.

This CDR3 is CASSLDYRGGNQPQHF. CDR3 sequence (DNA): TGTGCCAGCAGCTTAGATTACAGGGGAGGCAATCAGCCCCAGCATTTT. The chain carries TRBV7-8 and TRBJ1-5; 7 bases fit TRBD1. The V segment lost 1 base and the J segment 2 bases; nucleotides outside the gene matches: 5. The germline CDR1 and CDR2 sequences are SGHVS and FQNEAQ. The CDR3 runs to 16 residues. Supplemented by reference TRBV7-8 and TRBJ1-5, the full variable domain reads GAGVSQSPRYKVAKRGQDVALRCDPISGHVSLFWYQQALGQGPEFLTYFQNEAQLDKSGLPSDRFFAERPEGSVSTLKIQRTQQEDSAVYLCASSLDYRGGNQPQHFGDGTRLSIL.

The genes are TRBV9 and TRBJ2-3, with 8 bases that match TRBD2. The V and J ends lost 0 bases and 1 base, in that order; junction bases with no gene match: 7. Per the germline V gene, CDR1 is SGDLS and CDR2 is YYNGEE. The CDR3 consists of 17 residues. CDR3 sequence (DNA): TGTGCCAGCAGCGTAGGCATCGGGGGGGAGGGCACAGATACGCAGTATTTT. Protein sequence: CASSVGIGGEGTDTQYF.

J is TRBJ2-3 and V is TRBV27, with D perhaps matching TRBD2 (5 bases). Germline-derived CDR1 and CDR2 are MNHEY and SMNVEV (reference sequence). CDR3 length: 15 amino acids. The V and J ends lost 3 bases and 3 bases respectively, with 13 bases between them. Written as DNA, the CDR3 is TGTGCCAGCAGTTTTGACCGGCCGGGGACAGATACGCAGTATTTT. Protein sequence: CASSFDRPGTDTQYF.

This clone was detected once. The chain recombines TRBV11-3 with TRBJ2-3; possible D gene TRBD1, 5 bases. V lost 1 base, J lost 2 bases, and 7 bases lay in between. In germline, CDR1 is SGHNT, CDR2 YENEEA. The CDR3 has 14 residues. CDR3 residues: CASSLGQTTDTQYF. The CDR3 coding sequence is TGTGCCAGCAGCTTAGGACAGACCACAGATACGCAGTATTTT. Based on the CDR3 plus reference TRBV11-3 and TRBJ2-3, the full variable domain is EAGVVQSPRYKIIEKKQPVAFWCNPISGHNTLYWYLQNLGQGPELLIRYENEEAVDDSQLPKDRFSAERLKGVDSTLKIQPAELGDSAVYLCASSLGQTTDTQYFGPGTRLTVL.

This clone was counted between two and nine times. This sequence joins TRBV4-3 and TRBJ2-3; the D gene is possibly TRBD2 (6 bases). The V end was cut by 3 bases, the J end by 0 bases, with 10 bases between. The germline V gene encodes CDR1 LGHNA and CDR2 YSLEER. The length of the CDR3 is 15 residues. For the CDR3, the DNA is TGCGCCAGCAGCCACGGGACTGGCAGCACAGATACGCAGTATTTT. Protein product: CASSHGTGSTDTQYF.

J is TRBJ2-7 and V is TRBV11-2; 13 bases are a match to TRBD2. Unmatched junction bases numbered 2, after V lost 5 bases and J lost 4 bases. Germline V gene lookup returns CDR1 SGHAT and CDR2 FQNNGV. The CDR3 extends over 14 amino acids. In DNA form, the CDR3 reads TGTGCCAGCAGCCTGACTAGCGGGAGGTACGAGCAGTACTTC. Its protein is CASSLTSGRYEQYF.

The chain has TRBV27 and TRBJ2-4, with D perhaps TRBD1 (7 bases). V was cut by 2 bases and J by 0 bases, with 17 bases left in between. The CDR3 contains 18 residues. Germline assignment: CDR1 MNHEY and CDR2 SMNVEV (reference sequence). For the CDR3, the DNA is TGTGCCAGCAGTTTAGGTCGGCAGGGGGGAATAGCCAAAAACATTCAGTACTTC. Protein: CASSLGRQGGIAKNIQYF.

The V call is TRBV6-5, the J call TRBJ2-1; TRBD2 matches 7 bases. Germline CDR1 MNHEY, CDR2 SVGAGI. The CDR3 spans 15 residues. V shed 5 bases and J 2 bases; nucleotides not matched to a gene: 6. The CDR3: CASSTTSAAYNEQFF. Written as DNA, the CDR3 is TGTGCCAGCAGTACAACTAGCGCAGCCTACAATGAGCAGTTCTTC.

The rearrangement uses TRBV10-1 and TRBJ1-1; possibly TRBD1 for D (6 bases). This CDR3 has 13 residues. Trimming stripped 3 bases from V and 8 bases from J, with 13 bases between. Germline V gives CDR1 WNHNN, CDR2 SYGVQD (reference sequence). For the CDR3, the DNA is TGCGCCAGCAGTGACTCCGGGACAATAGAAGCTTTCTTT. Protein product: CASSDSGTIEAFF.

The chain joins TRBV5-4 to TRBJ2-2, with 10 bases aligning to TRBD2. This CDR3 contains 16 residues. Trimming took 4 bases from V and 5 from J; bases not matched to a gene: 8. Looked up from germline, CDR1 is SGHNT and CDR2 is YYREEE (reference sequence). The CDR3 spells CASSRAGLAETGELFF. DNA for the CDR3: TGTGCCAGCAGCCGGGCCGGACTAGCGGAAACCGGGGAGCTGTTTTTT. Drawing the rest from reference TRBV5-4 and TRBJ2-2, the complete variable domain is ETGVTQSPTHLIKTRGQQVTLRCSSQSGHNTVSWYQQALGQGPQFIFQYYREEENGRGNFPPRFSGLQFPNYSSELNVNALELDDSALYLCASSRAGLAETGELFFGEGSRLTVL.

This clone was observed a single time. The germline gene is not matched at one end of the junction; a read error may be the cause. This same CDR3 is encoded by further DNA sequences in the sample. The CDR3 region has the DNA TGCGCCTTTCCAGGGCGCCGCGAGCAGTACTTC. This encodes CAFPGRREQYF. This chain uses TRBV6-5 with TRBJ2-7, with D perhaps TRBD1 (5 bases). The CDR3 runs 11 residues. CDR1 is MNHEY, CDR2 SVGAGI, per germline.

The rearrangement uses TRBV11-3 and TRBJ2-3, with TRBD2 identical over 12 bases. V gave up 5 bases and J gave up 0 bases; unmatched junction bases: 9. The CDR3 spans 18 residues. The germline V gene has CDR1 SGHNT and CDR2 YENEEA. In nucleotides, the CDR3 is TGTGCCAGCAGCCGGGGGCTAGCGGGAGGGGGTAGCACAGATACGCAGTATTTT. It yields the protein CASSRGLAGGGSTDTQYF. The full variable domain, its missing parts supplied by reference TRBV11-3 and TRBJ2-3, is EAGVVQSPRYKIIEKKQPVAFWCNPISGHNTLYWYLQNLGQGPELLIRYENEEAVDDSQLPKDRFSAERLKGVDSTLKIQPAELGDSAVYLCASSRGLAGGGSTDTQYFGPGTRLTVL.

The J gene is TRBJ1-4, the V gene TRBV10-2; D is perhaps TRBD1 (6 bases). Germline V gene lookup returns CDR1 WSHSY and CDR2 SAAADI. The CDR3 is 15 residues long. The ends were cut back, 6 bases at V and 8 bases at J, with 19 bases in the middle. Here the CDR3 reads CASRDFGTSPEKLFF. The CDR3 DNA is TGCGCCAGCAGAGACTTCGGGACAAGTCCGGAAAAACTGTTTTTT.

The rearrangement links TRBV7-6 to TRBJ2-3; possibly TRBD2 for D (5 bases). CDR1 and CDR2 from the germline V gene are SGHVS and FNYEAQ. The CDR3 has 16 residues. The ends were cut back, 2 bases at V and 6 bases at J, with 18 bases in the middle. The CDR3 sequence: CASSLSGSVTGDTQYF. DNA for the CDR3: TGTGCCAGCAGCTTAAGTGGGAGCGTGACGGGTGATACGCAGTATTTT.

The gene calls are TRBV13 and TRBJ1-3; 9 nucleotides agree with TRBD1. Per the germline V gene, CDR1 is PRHDT and CDR2 is FYEKMQ (reference sequence). The J segment lost 3 bases and the V segment lost 5 bases, leaving 5 bases of the junction unmatched. There are 15 residues in the CDR3. CDR3 nucleotide sequence: TGTGCCAGCAGCAGTTGGACAGGGGATGGAAACACCATATATTTT. Its protein is CASSSWTGDGNTIYF. The full variable domain, in which reference TRBV13 and TRBJ1-3 provide the parts outside the CDR3, is AAGVIQSPRHLIKEKRETATLKCYPIPRHDTVYWYQQGPGQDPQFLISFYEKMQSDKGSIPDRFSAQQFSDYHSELNMSSLELGDSALYFCASSSWTGDGNTIYFGEGSWLTVV.

A few counts support this clone. The chain has TRBV28 and TRBJ2-5; 8 bases map to TRBD1. The CDR3 covers 13 residues. In germline, CDR1 is MDHEN, CDR2 SYDVKM. Losses at the gene ends were 5 bases for V and 4 bases for J; bases not matched to a gene: 3. CDR3 bases: TGTGCCAGCAGTACAGGGGGGCCAGAGACCCAGTACTTC. The encoded protein is CASSTGGPETQYF.

This chain links TRBV18 with TRBJ1-5; D gene ambiguous. V was pared by 3 bases and J by 3 bases, with 15 bases between. The length of the CDR3 is 16 residues. Germline values: CDR1 KGHSH, CDR2 LQKENI. The CDR3 DNA sequence: TGTGCCAGCTCACCGCAGGAACTGGCCTCCAATCAGCCCCAGCATTTT. It yields the protein CASSPQELASNQPQHF.

The chain uses TRBV2 and TRBJ2-2; 7 bases are shared with TRBD2. The CDR3 contains 15 residues. J was trimmed by 4 bases and V by 3 bases; bases with no gene match: 5. The germline CDR1 and CDR2 sequences are SNHLY and FYNNEI. The CDR3 sequence is CASSDDLAVTGELFF. The CDR3 DNA reads TGTGCCAGCAGTGACGATCTAGCGGTCACCGGGGAGCTGTTTTTT.

The chain links TRBV6-4 to TRBJ2-1; D might be TRBD1 (5 bases). CDR3 length: 15 amino acids. The germline V gene encodes CDR1 MRHNA and CDR2 SNTAGT. The ends were cut back, 4 bases at V and 5 bases at J, with 15 bases in the middle. CDR3 sequence reads: CASSVFQGGNNEQFF. CDR3 coding DNA: TGTGCCAGCAGTGTGTTCCAGGGCGGTAACAATGAGCAGTTCTTC.

The chain is built from TRBV28 and TRBJ1-2, with D possibly being TRBD1 (5 bases). The V end lost 5 bases, the J end lost 4 bases, and 11 bases lay between the germline ends. Germline V CDR1 and CDR2: MDHEN, SYDVKM. CDR3 length equals 13 residues. This CDR3 is CASSTDSSYGYTF. CDR3 coding DNA: TGTGCCAGCAGTACTGACAGTAGCTATGGCTACACCTTC.

V gene TRBV5-6 combines with J gene TRBJ2-5, with 10 bases that match TRBD2. Germline CDR1 is SGHDT and CDR2 is YYEEEE. The V and J ends lost 0 bases and 5 bases, in that order; junction bases with no gene match: 7. There are 16 residues in the CDR3. CDR3 DNA sequence: TGTGCCAGCAGCTTGGGGGCTAGCGGGAGTTTCGAGACCCAGTACTTC. Residues: CASSLGASGSFETQYF.

The chain is built from TRBV13 and TRBJ2-7, with 9 bases lining up with TRBD1. Germline V CDR1 and CDR2: PRHDT, FYEKMQ (reference sequence). This CDR3 comprises 14 residues. After removal of 4 bases from V and 1 base from J, the junction contained 2 bases not matched to a gene. CDR3 sequence reads: CASSSDRGSYEQYF. The CDR3 DNA reads as TGTGCCAGCAGCTCGGACAGGGGTTCCTACGAGCAGTACTTC. Together with reference TRBV13 and TRBJ2-7, the CDR3 gives the full variable domain: AAGVIQSPRHLIKEKRETATLKCYPIPRHDTVYWYQQGPGQDPQFLISFYEKMQSDKGSIPDRFSAQQFSDYHSELNMSSLELGDSALYFCASSSDRGSYEQYFGPGTRLTVT.